Below are 16 T cell receptor beta chains sequenced from a single sample in a study of neoadjuvant nivolumab and ipilimumab in lung cancer. Method: immunoSEQ multiplex PCR; TCRdb's copy keeps in-frame clones and lacks some. The table includes some 17,000 clones, approximately 79% detected once. The specimen comprised tumor tissue, sampled after neoadjuvant nivolumab, alone or with ipilimumab, at or shortly before surgery. These TCRs come from an adult with non-small cell lung cancer.

V gene TRBV18 combines with J gene TRBJ1-1; no reliable D call. The CDR3 has 14 amino acids. Germline V lookup: CDR1 KGHSH, CDR2 LQKENI. Trimming took 0 bases from V and 3 from J, leaving 8 bases between them. The CDR3 is CASSPPRLDTEAFF. The DNA for the CDR3 is TGTGCCAGCTCACCACCCCGGTTGGACACTGAAGCTTTCTTT.

The chain joins TRBV7-9 to TRBJ2-7; D possibly matches TRBD1 or TRBD2 (5 bases each). The CDR3 extends over 17 amino acids. V was pared by 2 bases and J by 2 bases, with 19 bases between. Looked up from germline, CDR1 is SEHNR and CDR2 is FQNEAQ (reference sequence). CDR3: CASSLPRDSELAYEQYF. The CDR3 DNA sequence: TGTGCCAGCAGCTTACCCAGGGATAGCGAGTTGGCCTACGAGCAGTACTTC.

This clone was observed a few times. The gene calls are TRBV7-9 and TRBJ2-5; D unclear. The V end lost 7 bases, the J end lost 4 bases, and 10 bases lay between the germline ends. The germline CDR1 and CDR2 sequences are SEHNR and FQNEAQ (reference sequence). The CDR3 has 12 residues. Written as DNA, the CDR3 is TGTGCCAGCAACCTCGGCGCAGAGACCCAGTACTTC. Amino acid sequence: CASNLGAETQYF.

V and J are TRBV7-9 and TRBJ2-5; 8 nucleotides align to TRBD2. The CDR3 spans 15 residues. Looked up from germline, CDR1 is SEHNR and CDR2 is FQNEAQ (reference sequence). V lost 5 bases, J lost 3 bases, and 8 bases stayed unmatched. The CDR3: CASSALGGAKETQYF. The CDR3 nucleotides read TGTGCCAGCAGCGCCCTCGGGGGGGCAAAAGAGACCCAGTACTTC. The variable domain in full, completed from reference TRBV7-9 and TRBJ2-5, reads DTGVSQNPRHKITKRGQNVTFRCDPISEHNRLYWYRQTLGQGPEFLTYFQNEAQLEKSRLLSDRFSAERPKGSFSTLEIQRTEQGDSAMYLCASSALGGAKETQYFGPGTRLLVL.

The chain is built from TRBV5-1 and TRBJ2-7; 10 bases map to TRBD1. J lost 7 bases, V lost 3 bases, and 10 bases had no gene match. Germline CDR1 and CDR2: SGHRS and YFSETQ. The CDR3 is made up of 15 amino acids. As DNA, the CDR3 is TGCGCCAGCAGCTGGACAGGGGGGACGGGGGCTGAGCAGTACTTC. Residues: CASSWTGGTGAEQYF.

CDR3 in amino acids: CASSQDTQGARQPQHF. The CDR3 coding sequence is TGCGCCAGCAGCCAAGACACACAGGGGGCTCGGCAGCCCCAGCATTTT. The V gene is TRBV4-3, the J gene TRBJ1-5, with 9 positions matching TRBD1. V lost 0 bases to trimming and J lost 7 bases; unmatched junction nucleotides: 7. CDR3 length: 16 amino acids. From germline, CDR1 is LGHNA and CDR2 YSLEER.

This rearrangement joins TRBV6-5 to TRBJ1-2; D is ambiguous. V lost 6 bases, J lost 8 bases, and 19 bases lay in between. In germline, CDR1 is MNHEY, CDR2 SVGAGI. The CDR3 spans 14 residues. CDR3 nucleotide sequence: TGTGCCAGCAGCATCGACGGAGTACCTGGGGGCTACACCTTC. The encoded protein is CASSIDGVPGGYTF.

The chain uses TRBV30 and TRBJ1-4, with D possibly TRBD1 on 5 matching bases. V shed 8 bases and J shed 3 bases, with 13 bases lying between them. The CDR3 sequence is 13 residues long. Germline values: CDR1 GTSNPN, CDR2 SVGIG (reference sequence). CDR3 bases: TGTGCCGGACGGGGGATCGCTAATGAAAAACTGTTTTTT. It translates to CAGRGIANEKLFF.

This clone is medium-sized within its sample. The rearrangement uses TRBV6-1 and TRBJ2-1, with TRBD2 identical over 8 bases. Looked up from germline, CDR1 is MNHNS and CDR2 is SASEGT. V shed 8 bases, J shed 7 bases, and the junction held 7 bases outside the gene matches. The CDR3 has 13 amino acids. This CDR3 is CASFSPGGNEQFF. The DNA for the CDR3 is TGTGCCAGCTTTTCCCCGGGGGGGAATGAGCAGTTCTTC.

This chain connects TRBV15 to TRBJ2-3; 8 bases are shared with TRBD1. The CDR3 runs 16 residues. Germline values: CDR1 LNHNV, CDR2 YYDKDF (reference sequence). Trimming at V came to 5 bases and at J to 2 bases, leaving 9 bases not matched to a gene. This chain's CDR3 is CATSGRTGTFTDTQYF. Written as DNA, the CDR3 is TGTGCCACCAGCGGACGGACAGGGACCTTCACAGATACGCAGTATTTT.

The J gene is TRBJ1-4, the V gene TRBV10-2; 8 nucleotides match TRBD1. CDR1 is WSHSY, CDR2 SAAADI, per germline. The J segment lost 7 bases and the V segment lost 3 bases, leaving 10 bases of the junction unmatched. The CDR3 loop spans 16 amino acids. Here the CDR3 DNA reads TGCGCCAGCAGTGAATCGGGGGCAGGGGGCGGTGAAAAACTGTTTTTT. It yields the protein CASSESGAGGGEKLFF.

This chain links TRBV6-1 with TRBJ2-2; 16 bases fit TRBD2. J lost 5 bases, V lost 4 bases, and 7 bases had no gene match. The germline CDR1 and CDR2 sequences are MNHNS and SASEGT. The CDR3 runs to 18 residues. CDR3 nucleotide sequence: TGTGCCAGCAGTGCCGGGACTAGCGGGGGGGCTATGACCGGGGAGCTGTTTTTT. This gives the protein CASSAGTSGGAMTGELFF.

This clone came up a few times. The V and J genes are TRBV2 and TRBJ1-2; no firm D call. V was trimmed by 7 bases and J by 2 bases, leaving 17 bases between them. The CDR3 consists of 15 residues. Germline CDR1 reads SNHLY; CDR2 reads FYNNEI. CDR3 sequence: CASKFPTGANYGYTF. CDR3 sequence (DNA): TGTGCCAGCAAATTCCCAACGGGCGCCAACTATGGCTACACCTTC.

The chain uses TRBV25-1 and TRBJ1-1; 8 bases agree with TRBD1. With 5 bases clipped from V and 3 bases from J, the junction kept 2 bases outside the gene matches. Germline loops: CDR1 MGHDK, CDR2 SYGVNS. The CDR3 sequence is 13 residues long. This CDR3 is CASSQGAYTEAFF. For the CDR3, the DNA is TGTGCCAGCAGTCAGGGGGCGTACACTGAAGCTTTCTTT. Combining the CDR3 with reference TRBV25-1 and TRBJ1-1 gives the whole variable domain EADIYQTPRYLVIGTGKKITLECSQTMGHDKMYWYQQDPGMELHLIHYSYGVNSTEKGDLSSESTVSRIRTEHFPLTLESARPSHTSQYLCASSQGAYTEAFFGQGTRLTVV.

The rearrangement uses TRBV29-1 and TRBJ2-5; D is perhaps TRBD1 or TRBD2 (6 bases each). Germline lookup yields CDR1 SQVTM and CDR2 ANQGSEA. The CDR3 totals 15 residues. Trimming took 7 bases from V and 0 from J, leaving 18 bases between them. The CDR3: CSATGWGAYQETQYF. DNA for the CDR3: TGCAGCGCTACCGGTTGGGGGGCGTACCAAGAGACCCAGTACTTC.

About this clone itself: The sample has other DNA sequences that encode this CDR3 too. The chain links TRBV7-9 to TRBJ2-7; D may be TRBD1 (5 bases). The germline V gene has CDR1 SEHNR and CDR2 FQNEAQ (reference sequence). The CDR3 covers 12 residues. The V gene lost 4 bases and the J gene lost 3 bases, with 7 bases spanning the gap. The CDR3 sequence is CASSSQGYEQYF. For the CDR3, the DNA is TGTGCCAGCAGCTCTCAGGGCTACGAGCAGTACTTC.